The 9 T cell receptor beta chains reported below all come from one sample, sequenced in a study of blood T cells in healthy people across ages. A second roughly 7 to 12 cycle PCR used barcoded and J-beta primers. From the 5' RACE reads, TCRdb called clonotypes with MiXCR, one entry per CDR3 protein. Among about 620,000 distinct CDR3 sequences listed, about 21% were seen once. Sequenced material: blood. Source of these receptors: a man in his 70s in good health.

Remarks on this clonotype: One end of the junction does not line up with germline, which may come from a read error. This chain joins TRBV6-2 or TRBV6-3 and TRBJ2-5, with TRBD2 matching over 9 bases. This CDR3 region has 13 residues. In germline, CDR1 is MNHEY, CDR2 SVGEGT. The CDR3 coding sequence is TGTGCCAGCAGCCCGAATAGCGGGAGCATGCATCTCTTC. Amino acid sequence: CASSPNSGSMHLF.

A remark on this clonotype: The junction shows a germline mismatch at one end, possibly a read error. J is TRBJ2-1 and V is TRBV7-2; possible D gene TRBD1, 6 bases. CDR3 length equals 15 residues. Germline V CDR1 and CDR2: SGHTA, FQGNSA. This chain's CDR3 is CASSLVQGRNNEQFF. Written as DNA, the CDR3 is TGCGCCAGCAGCTTAGTCCAGGGGCGGAACAATGAGCAGTTCTTC.

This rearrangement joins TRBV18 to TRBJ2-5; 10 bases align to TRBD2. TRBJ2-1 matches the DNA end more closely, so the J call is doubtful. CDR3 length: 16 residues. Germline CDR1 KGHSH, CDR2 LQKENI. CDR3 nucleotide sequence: TGTGCCAGCTCACCAGCTAGCGGGAGTCCAGGCAATGAGCAGTTCTTC. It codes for CASSPASGSPGNEQFF.

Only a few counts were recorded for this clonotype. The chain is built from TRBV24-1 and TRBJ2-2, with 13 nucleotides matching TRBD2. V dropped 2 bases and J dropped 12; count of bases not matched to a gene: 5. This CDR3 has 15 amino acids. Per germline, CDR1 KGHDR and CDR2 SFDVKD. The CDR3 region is CATSDWTSGSVKLFF. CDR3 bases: TGTGCCACCAGTGATTGGACTAGCGGGAGTGTGAAGCTGTTTTTT.

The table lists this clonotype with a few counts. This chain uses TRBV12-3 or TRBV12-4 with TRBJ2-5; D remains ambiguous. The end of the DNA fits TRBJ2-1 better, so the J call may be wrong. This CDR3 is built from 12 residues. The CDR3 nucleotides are TGTGCCAGTGCAAGCGCATACAATGAGCAGTTCTTC. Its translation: CASASAYNEQFF.

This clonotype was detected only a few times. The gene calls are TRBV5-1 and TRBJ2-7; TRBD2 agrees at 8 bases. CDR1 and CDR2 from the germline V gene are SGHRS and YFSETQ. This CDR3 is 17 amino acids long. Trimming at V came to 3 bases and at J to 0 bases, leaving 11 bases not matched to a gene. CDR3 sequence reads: CASSSFPGTRSSYEQYF. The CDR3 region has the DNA TGCGCCAGCAGCTCCTTCCCCGGGACTAGAAGCTCCTACGAGCAGTACTTC.

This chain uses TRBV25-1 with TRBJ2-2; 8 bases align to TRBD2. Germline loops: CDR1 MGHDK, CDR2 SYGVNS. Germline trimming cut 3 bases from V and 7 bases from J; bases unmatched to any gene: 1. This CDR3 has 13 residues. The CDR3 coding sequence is TGTGCCAGCAGTGATCGGGAGGGCGGGGAGCTGTTTTTT. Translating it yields CASSDREGGELFF. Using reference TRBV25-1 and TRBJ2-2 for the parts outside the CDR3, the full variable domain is EADIYQTPRYLVIGTGKKITLECSQTMGHDKMYWYQQDPGMELHLIHYSYGVNSTEKGDLSSESTVSRIRTEHFPLTLESARPSHTSQYLCASSDREGGELFFGEGSRLTVL.

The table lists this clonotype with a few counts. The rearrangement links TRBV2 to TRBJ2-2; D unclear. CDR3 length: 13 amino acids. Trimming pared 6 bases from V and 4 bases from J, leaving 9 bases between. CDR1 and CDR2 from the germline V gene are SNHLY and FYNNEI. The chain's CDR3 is CASRVDPTGELFF. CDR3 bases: TGTGCCAGCAGGGTCGACCCCACCGGGGAGCTGTTTTTT. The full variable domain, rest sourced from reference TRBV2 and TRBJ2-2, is EPEVTQTPSHQVTQMGQEVILRCVPISNHLYFYWYRQILGQKVEFLVSFYNNEISEKSEIFDDQFSVERPDGSNFTLKIRSTKLEDSAMYFCASRVDPTGELFFGEGSRLTVL.

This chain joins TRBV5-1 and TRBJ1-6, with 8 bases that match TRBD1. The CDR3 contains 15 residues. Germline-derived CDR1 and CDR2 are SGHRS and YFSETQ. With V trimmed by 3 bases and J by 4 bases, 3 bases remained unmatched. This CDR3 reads CASSSGQAYNSPLHF. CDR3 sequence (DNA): TGCGCCAGCAGCTCGGGACAGGCATATAATTCACCCCTCCACTTT.